This TCR beta chain was found in a study of cytomegalovirus exposure and HLA in healthy donors. Overall study context: Earlier results showed approximately 110 million unique TCR beta sequences derived from approximately 180 million T cells. Study findings and constraints: One later analysis reportedly identified an Asian-associated ancestry cluster that showed fewer N-insertions than the approximately 670-donor mean.

Worth noting for this clone: Its antigen is unknown.

This CDR3 contains 13 residues. The V gene lost 6 bases and the J gene lost 4 bases, with 10 bases spanning the gap. From germline, CDR1 is MNHNS and CDR2 SASEGT. 60 Vbeta and 13 Jbeta primers were used in PCR. Clones were read by immunoSEQ multiplex PCR, and TCRdb kept only the in-frame ones, dropping some. Its table lists 100,000 or so clones. Source material: PBMCs. This rearrangement joins TRBV6-1 to TRBJ2-1; no firm D call. This TCR was recovered from a man aged 45-60 years in good health and CMV-seronegative. The CDR3 DNA reads as TGTGCCAGCAGCAAGACGGAGTACAATGAGCAGTTCTTC. It codes for CASSKTEYNEQFF.